Listed here are 25 T cell receptor beta chains from one sample, sequenced in a study of T cell responses to AZD1222 COVID-19 vaccine. Assay: immunoSEQ multiplex PCR; the TCRdb copy retains only in-frame clones and omits some. The sample includes 180,000 or so clones, over 90% seen only once; the top ten take less than 2.5%. The sequenced sample was peripheral blood, obtained 28 days after the second AZD1222 dose. These TCRs come from an adult who received the AZD1222 COVID-19 vaccine.

This rearrangement joins TRBV14 to TRBJ1-2; D possibly corresponds to TRBD1 (6 bases). Germline V gene data show CDR1 as SGHDN and CDR2 as FVKESK. The CDR3 consists of 14 residues. Trimming took off 0 bases at V and 7 bases at J, with 12 bases between the two ends. The CDR3 nucleotides read TGTGCCAGCAGCCAAGATGGGTGGGGGCTTGGCTACACCTTC. It codes for CASSQDGWGLGYTF.

V usage is TRBV6-1 and J usage is TRBJ2-7, with TRBD2 matching over 8 bases. V lost 0 bases to trimming and J lost 0 bases; unmatched junction nucleotides: 1. The V gene's germline CDR1 is MNHNS and CDR2 SASEGT. The CDR3 length is 15 residues. The CDR3 is CASSEALAGSYEQYF. CDR3 bases: TGTGCCAGCAGTGAAGCGCTAGCGGGCTCCTACGAGCAGTACTTC.

The chain has TRBV7-9 and TRBJ1-1, with D possibly matching TRBD1 (6 bases). The V gene lost 4 bases and the J gene lost 8 bases, with 17 bases spanning the gap. The CDR3 covers 14 residues. Germline-derived CDR1 and CDR2 are SEHNR and FQNEAQ (reference sequence). CDR3 nucleotides: TGTGCCAGCAGCTATCGGGGGGGCGCGAGCGAAGCTTTCTTT. This encodes CASSYRGGASEAFF.

The chain employs TRBV5-3 and TRBJ1-3, with D possibly being TRBD1 (6 bases). TRBV5-3 is an ORF for which the function is uncertain. The CDR3 has 16 residues. Trimming removed 5 bases at V and 3 bases at J, with 18 bases between. The CDR3 sequence is CARSCSRGTFGNTIYF. As DNA, the CDR3 is TGTGCCAGAAGTTGTTCAAGGGGGACTTTTGGAAACACCATATATTTT.

This chain connects TRBV5-1 to TRBJ2-5; no clear D. The germline V gene encodes CDR1 SGHRS and CDR2 YFSETQ. The CDR3 runs 13 residues. Trimming took 1 base from V and 5 from J, leaving 9 bases between them. CDR3 sequence reads: CASSLLSEETQYF. The CDR3 DNA reads TGCGCCAGCAGCTTGTTATCCGAGGAGACCCAGTACTTC.

The chain's CDR3 is CASSPRGGGNQPQHF. The DNA for the CDR3 is TGTGCCAGTAGTCCGAGGGGAGGCGGAAATCAGCCCCAGCATTTT. This chain connects TRBV19 to TRBJ1-5; D may be TRBD1 (5 bases). V was pared by 5 bases and J by 4 bases, with 15 bases between. The CDR3 has 15 amino acids. Germline CDR1 is LNHDA and CDR2 is SQIVND (reference sequence).

Comments on this clone: The sample carries other DNA sequences with the same CDR3. The chain has TRBV27 and TRBJ1-2; D uncertain. Germline loops: CDR1 MNHEY, CDR2 SMNVEV (reference sequence). This CDR3 contains 13 residues. The germline V and J ends were trimmed by 6 bases and 3 bases, with 11 bases remaining between them. CDR3 sequence reads: CASRLDRYYGYTF. The CDR3 nucleotides are TGTGCCAGCAGATTGGACCGCTACTATGGCTACACCTTC.

V and J are TRBV7-9 and TRBJ2-7; 8 bases align to TRBD1. The germline V gene has CDR1 SEHNR and CDR2 FQNEAQ (reference sequence). The CDR3 runs to 18 residues. With V trimmed by 2 bases and J by 5 bases, 17 bases remained unmatched. The CDR3 region is CASSLRGGGTGSGHEQYF. The CDR3 DNA follows: TGTGCCAGCAGCTTACGTGGGGGCGGGACAGGCAGCGGCCACGAGCAGTACTTC.

The CDR3 spells CASRAITDTEAFF. The CDR3, as DNA: TGTGCCAGCAGGGCGATCACGGACACTGAAGCTTTCTTT. The rearrangement uses TRBV6-5 and TRBJ1-1; D remains unclear. Trimming cost V 6 bases and J 3 bases, with 11 bases left between them. Germline values: CDR1 MNHEY, CDR2 SVGAGI. The CDR3 totals 13 residues.

This chain joins TRBV7-9 and TRBJ2-3; 10 bases are a match to TRBD2. The germline V gene encodes CDR1 SEHNR and CDR2 FQNEAQ (reference sequence). This CDR3 contains 14 residues. Trimming took 5 bases from V and 7 from J; bases not matched to a gene: 6. CDR3 in amino acids: CASSPIAGGNTQYF. In DNA form, the CDR3 reads TGTGCCAGCAGCCCTATAGCGGGGGGAAATACGCAGTATTTT.

This chain joins TRBV12-3 or TRBV12-4 and TRBJ1-1, with 9 bases identical to TRBD1. V dropped 4 bases and J dropped 7; count of bases not matched to a gene: 4. This CDR3 has 13 amino acids. The CDR3 spells CASSWQGQGEAFF. For the CDR3, the DNA is TGTGCCAGCAGTTGGCAGGGACAGGGTGAAGCTTTCTTT.

The chain couples TRBV28 to TRBJ2-7; D may be TRBD2 (5 bases). Germline assignment: CDR1 MDHEN and CDR2 SYDVKM. Trimming stripped 8 bases from V and 1 base from J, with 9 bases between. The CDR3 consists of 12 residues. CDR3 DNA: TGTGCCAGCTGCGGGTCTTCCTACGAGCAGTACTTC. Protein: CASCGSSYEQYF.

A word on this clone: The sample carries other DNA sequences with the same CDR3. The chain uses TRBV5-1 and TRBJ2-3, with 10 bases fitting TRBD1. Germline-derived CDR1 and CDR2 are SGHRS and YFSETQ. The CDR3 is made up of 15 amino acids. V gave up 0 bases and J gave up 2 bases; unmatched junction bases: 0. The CDR3 protein is CASSLGQGATDTQYF. Written as DNA, the CDR3 is TGCGCCAGCAGCTTGGGACAGGGGGCCACAGATACGCAGTATTTT.

The chain uses TRBV30 and TRBJ2-1, with TRBD2 as a possible D gene (5 bases). CDR3 size: 14 residues. CDR1 and CDR2 from the germline V gene are GTSNPN and SVGIG (reference sequence). V lost 2 bases, J lost 4 bases, and 12 bases lay in between. In DNA, the CDR3 is TGTGCCTGGAGTAAGACTAACCTATACAATGAGCAGTTCTTC. Its translation: CAWSKTNLYNEQFF. Looking up the rest from reference TRBV30 and TRBJ2-1 gives the full variable domain: SQTIHQWPATLVQPVGSPLSLECTVEGTSNPNLYWYRQAAGRGLQLLFYSVGIGQISSEVPQNLSASRPQDRQFILSSKKLLLSDSGFYLCAWSKTNLYNEQFFGPGTRLTVL.

This chain joins TRBV2 and TRBJ2-3, with 9 bases that match TRBD2. Germline V gene sequence: CDR1 SNHLY, CDR2 FYNNEI. The CDR3 is 14 amino acids. J gave up 6 bases and V 7 bases, and 8 bases lay outside the gene matches. CDR3 nucleotides: TGTGCCAGCATCCCGGGACTAGCTGCGGATACGCAGTATTTT. Its protein product is CASIPGLAADTQYF.

The chain links TRBV6-2 or TRBV6-3 to TRBJ2-3; D may be TRBD1 (6 bases). There are 15 residues in the CDR3. Germline V gives CDR1 MNHEY, CDR2 SVGEGT. V gave up 4 bases and J gave up 0 bases, with 11 bases separating them. The CDR3 sequence is CASSSGTTSTDTQYF. CDR3 nucleotides: TGTGCCAGCAGTTCCGGGACAACAAGCACAGATACGCAGTATTTT.

This chain joins TRBV7-2 and TRBJ2-2, with 7 bases fitting TRBD1. CDR1 is SGHTA and CDR2 is FQGNSA in the germline V gene. V lost 1 base to trimming and J lost 4 bases; unmatched junction nucleotides: 6. The CDR3 totals 16 residues. The CDR3 spells CASSLVGDRSTGELFF. The CDR3 DNA follows: TGTGCCAGCAGCTTAGTGGGGGACAGATCCACCGGGGAGCTGTTTTTT.

The CDR3 is CASSVPTPGAGELFF. DNA for the CDR3: TGTGCCAGCAGCGTCCCGACACCGGGCGCCGGGGAGCTGTTTTTT. The chain is built from TRBV27 and TRBJ2-2; D is unclear. This CDR3 has 15 residues. V was trimmed by 6 bases and J by 6 bases, leaving 17 bases between them. Germline CDR1 is MNHEY and CDR2 is SMNVEV (reference sequence).

This chain uses TRBV4-1 with TRBJ1-5; D gene unclear. The germline V and J ends were trimmed by 1 base and 0 bases, with 7 bases remaining between them. CDR1 MGHRA and CDR2 YSYEKL come from the germline V gene. This CDR3 has 15 residues. CDR3 DNA: TGCGCCAGCAGCCAAGGAACCGATAGCAATCAGCCCCAGCATTTT. It codes for CASSQGTDSNQPQHF.

This clone has only a few counts. The chain joins TRBV6-5 to TRBJ1-2; D is unclear. V gave up 4 bases and J gave up 7 bases, with 16 bases separating them. The V gene's germline CDR1 is MNHEY and CDR2 SVGAGI. This CDR3 has 14 residues. DNA for the CDR3: TGTGCCAGCAGTTCCCATATGACGCCTTCTGGCTACACCTTC. It is translated as CASSSHMTPSGYTF.

J is TRBJ2-7 and V is TRBV7-2, with D maybe TRBD1 (5 bases). V dropped 4 bases and J dropped 9 bases, with 13 bases sitting between them. In germline, CDR1 is SGHTA, CDR2 FQGNSA. The CDR3 runs to 12 residues. CDR3 in DNA: TGTGCCAGCAGCTCCCAGGGAATCGGGCAGTACTTC. This codes for CASSSQGIGQYF. Using reference TRBV7-2 and TRBJ2-7 for the parts outside the CDR3, the full variable domain is GAGVSQSPSNKVTEKGKDVELRCDPISGHTALYWYRQSLGQGLEFLIYFQGNSAPDKSGLPSDRFSAERTGGSVSTLTIQRTQQEDSAVYLCASSSQGIGQYFGPGTRLTVT.

The V gene is TRBV3-1 (or the pseudogene TRBV3-2), the J gene TRBJ1-1; weak D call: TRBD1 (5 bases). In germline, CDR1 is LGHDT, CDR2 YNNKEL (reference sequence). The length of the CDR3 is 15 residues. With 2 bases removed from V and 0 bases from J, the gap between germline ends came to 10 bases. In DNA, the CDR3 is TGTGCCAGCAGCCAAATGCAGGGTTTGAACACTGAAGCTTTCTTT. This gives the protein CASSQMQGLNTEAFF.

The chain couples TRBV4-1 to TRBJ1-6; 7 positions match TRBD1. Losses at the gene ends were 4 bases for V and 4 bases for J; bases not matched to a gene: 7. The CDR3 is 16 residues long. Germline V gene sequence: CDR1 MGHRA, CDR2 YSYEKL. The CDR3 DNA follows: TGCGCCAGCAGCCCATCGGCGGGACAGTATAATTCACCCCTCCACTTT. Translated: CASSPSAGQYNSPLHF.

The chain employs TRBV18 and TRBJ1-1; weak D call: TRBD1 (5 bases). CDR3 length equals 12 residues. The germline V gene encodes CDR1 KGHSH and CDR2 LQKENI. Trimming removed 3 bases at V and 7 bases at J, with 9 bases between. The CDR3 DNA is TGTGCCAGCTCACCCGGGACGGATGAAGCTTTCTTT. This translates into CASSPGTDEAFF.

The rearrangement joins TRBV27 to TRBJ2-1; TRBD2 matches 10 bases. Germline V gene lookup returns CDR1 MNHEY and CDR2 SMNVEV (reference sequence). With 6 bases clipped from V and 7 bases from J, the junction kept 9 bases outside the gene matches. The CDR3 runs to 15 residues. For the CDR3, the DNA is TGTGCCAGCAGCCGAGCGGGGGGGCAGGGAAATGAGCAGTTCTTC. Its translation: CASSRAGGQGNEQFF.